This T cell receptor (beta chain) comes out of a study of Ad26.COV2.S vaccination and SARS-CoV-2 variants (dated by TCRdb to about 2021). Notes on the research overall: Donors in the vaccine arm were drawn from COV1001, a multicentre, randomized, double-blind, placebo-controlled phase I-IIa trial testing Ad26.COV2.S in healthy adults. Ad26.COV2.S was administered intramuscularly at 5 x 10^10 or 1 x 10^11 viral particles, either as a single shot or as two shots given 56 days apart. TCRbeta repertoire sequencing served as the tool for gauging how specific and how broad the SARS-CoV-2-reactive T cell receptors were following Ad26.COV2.S vaccination. The TCR-sequenced set comprised around 30 samples: some 19 Ad26.COV2.S vaccine recipients, 5 placebo recipients and 8 SARS-CoV-2 convalescent individuals. Participants in the trial were split at random into five groups of five each, receiving low-dose or high-dose Ad26.COV2.S once or twice, or else placebo on both occasions. Throughout the experiments and outcome assessment, investigators stayed blinded to trial group allocation.

TCRbeta CDR3 regions were sequenced with the immunoSEQ Assay. After extraction, genomic DNA underwent amplification by bias-controlled multiplex PCR, followed by high-throughput sequencing. As for how the authors treated the data: To quantify the absolute abundance of every unique TCRbeta CDR3 region, sequences were collapsed and filtered. T cell fraction was estimated by normalizing TCRbeta template counts to usable DNA, which was measured by amplifying reference genes present in all nucleated cells. Repertoire TCRs were annotated as SARS-CoV-2-specific when V gene, CDR3 amino acid sequence and J gene were exactly matched to a known reactive TCR set. The reference SARS-CoV-2 TCR set was obtained from MIRA and was filtered for enrichment in COVID-19-positive ImmuneCODE repertoires, whereby public or cross-reactive TCRs were removed. Drawing on the MIRA antigens, annotated TCRs were analysed further at the level of specific ORF or position within ORF. Depth was the summed frequency of annotated unique rearrangements, while breadth was defined as annotated unique rearrangements over total unique productive rearrangements. Group comparisons of TCR breadth used two-sided Wilcoxon rank-sum tests. Drawn from immuneACCESS, this table holds only the in-frame rearrangements with V and J called that TCRdb kept. Clones are partly lost; checked studies trace under half to an unresolved V gene and leave the rest unexplained. The D gene and trimming were derived from the DNA, and the V and J assignments and clone size from that table. The sample records 300,000 to 400,000 clones, about 88% of which are singletons. The ten largest clonotypes hold around 6.6% of the sample.

Results and caveats for the whole study, not just this receptor: The study was not powered to compare responses between vaccine doses or regimens. Vaccine and placebo recipients had similar non-spike TCR breadth, a finding consistent with the vaccine containing only spike. Higher spike-specific TCR breadth was observed in Ad26.COV2.S recipients than in placebo recipients (P = 0.0014). After vaccination, spike-specific CD8+ and CD4+ T cell responses were reported to show substantial breadth. The authors noted that the TCR breadth and depth analyses may have underestimated total T cell responses.

Notes on this clone: Its cognate antigen has yet to be identified. No per-base quality is available; no much larger clone lies one base away.

The junction shows trimming of 1 base on V and 2 bases on J, and the gene matches do not reach 4 bases of it. The CDR3, cysteine through phenylalanine, is 16 amino acids long. Only the CDR3 part of the read is kept: 48 bases, read in frame from the first base. CDR1 and CDR2 are drawn from the germline V gene: SGHTA, FQGTGA. The meaning of the sample's treatment or condition label: some 20 received Ad26.COV2.S at low or high dose, single or two shots; about five received placebo; per-sample allocation not given. For vaccine and placebo recipients, the sequenced repertoires came from samples collected on day 63 after the first injection. In Cohort 1b, 25 to 30 adults aged 18-55 years were enrolled at a single site in Boston, USA, between 29 July and 7 August 2020. Ad26.COV2.S consisted of a replication-incompetent adenovirus type 26 vector by which a prefusion-stabilized SARS-CoV-2 spike protein from the original Wuhan strain was expressed.

The material sequenced was peripheral blood, taken in a trial of Ad26.COV2.S vaccine versus placebo. The TCR sequence derives from a person between 18 and 60 years old who received the Ad26.COV2.S COVID-19 vaccine or a placebo. The chain was built from TRBV7-3 and TRBJ2-7, and 11 bases in between align with TRBD1. DNA sequence: TGTGCCAGCAGCTTAATGGCGGGACAGGGGGCCTACGAGCAGTACTTC. This yields the protein CASSLMAGQGAYEQYF.